This TCR beta chain was identified during a study of T cells after yellow fever vaccination. For the study at large: Some fractions had low cell numbers, and these were prepared with SMART-Seq v4 Ultra Low Input.

Worth noting for this clonotype: As yet, its antigen is unknown.

Via MiXCR, TCRdb re-called the 5' RACE reads, giving one row per CDR3 protein. The sample records some 670,000 distinct CDR3 sequences, about 12% being singletons. Study findings and constraints: The study re-detected most primary-vaccination clones after the booster (approximately 96% CD4, approximately 88% CD8). The study found a weaker secondary response that peaked faster, day 5 versus 15. Relatively few clonotypes were ones that appeared in both CD4 and CD8 compartments.

Source: PBMCs, taken on the day of the yellow fever booster vaccination. This TCR was recovered from a man younger than 40 who received the YFV17D yellow fever vaccine.

CDR3 protein: CASSQDMEPWTQYF. The CDR3 nucleotides read TGCGCCAGCAGCCAAGATATGGAACCGTGGACCCAGTACTTC. The chain joins TRBV4-3 to TRBJ2-5; D uncertain. In germline, CDR1 is LGHNA, CDR2 YSLEER. The CDR3 loop spans 14 amino acids. Trimming left V 0 bases short and J 7 bases short, with 12 bases between.